These 10 T cell receptor beta chains were sequenced from one sample in a study of blood T cells in healthy people across ages. PCR was performed a second time for roughly 6 to 12 cycles using a sample-barcoded 5' primer and a J-beta primer mix. Via MiXCR, TCRdb re-called the 5' RACE reads, giving one row per CDR3 protein. The repertoire holds nearly 1 million distinct CDR3 sequences, roughly 51% seen once, with roughly 23% in the top ten. Sequencing used blood. Receptor source: a woman aged 55-69 years in good health.

This clonotype was picked up a small number of times. The rearrangement joins TRBV20-1 to TRBJ2-3, with 8 positions matching TRBD2. With 4 bases clipped from V and 0 bases from J, the junction kept 6 bases outside the gene matches. This CDR3 has 15 residues. CDR1 DFQATT and CDR2 SNEGSKA come from the germline V gene (reference sequence). DNA for the CDR3: TGCAGTGCTACCTCTAGCGGGCCAAGCACAGATACGCAGTATTTT. The encoded protein is CSATSSGPSTDTQYF.

The genes are TRBV27 and TRBJ1-5, with D perhaps matching TRBD1 (5 bases). Germline V gene lookup returns CDR1 MNHEY and CDR2 SMNVEV (reference sequence). The V end lost 2 bases, the J end lost 9 bases, and 14 bases lay between the germline ends. CDR3 size: 14 residues. The CDR3: CASSLGGGVAPQHF. CDR3 nucleotide sequence: TGTGCCAGCAGTTTAGGTGGGGGGGTGGCGCCCCAGCATTTT.

This clonotype has a handful of counts. The CDR3 protein is CASSPLGTSGSTDTQYF. DNA for the CDR3: TGTGCCAGCAGCCCACTCGGGACTAGCGGGAGCACAGATACGCAGTATTTT. The chain links TRBV4-2 to TRBJ2-3; the match to TRBD2 covers 12 bases. J was trimmed by 0 bases and V by 4 bases; bases with no gene match: 5. Germline CDR1 is LGHNA and CDR2 is YNFKEQ. This CDR3 spans 17 amino acids.

This clonotype turned up a few times. The chain carries TRBV27 and TRBJ2-3; no clear D. The germline V gene encodes CDR1 MNHEY and CDR2 SMNVEV (reference sequence). V was clipped by 4 bases and J by 7 bases, with 12 bases between them. The CDR3 extends over 13 amino acids. The CDR3 reads CASSSLFRHTQYF. The CDR3 DNA reads as TGTGCCAGCAGTTCCCTTTTCCGACATACGCAGTATTTT.

There are a few counts of this clonotype. This rearrangement joins TRBV28 to TRBJ1-2; D perhaps matches TRBD1 (6 bases). The CDR3 runs 14 residues. The germline CDR1 and CDR2 sequences are MDHEN and SYDVKM. V lost 6 bases to trimming and J lost 7 bases, with 18 bases between them. The CDR3: CASRTPRKGGGYTF. DNA for the CDR3: TGTGCCAGCAGGACTCCCAGGAAGGGGGGTGGCTACACCTTC.

The chain carries TRBV2 and TRBJ2-4; D is possibly TRBD2 (6 bases). The DNA matches TRBJ2-7 better at its end, which makes the J call doubtful. CDR1 SNHLY and CDR2 FYNNEI come from the germline V gene. The CDR3 consists of 13 residues. The CDR3 here is CASEEGLISEQYF. CDR3 in DNA: TGTGCCAGCGAGGAGGGGTTGATTTCCGAGCAGTACTTC.

The chain couples TRBV28 to TRBJ2-1; 9 nucleotides line up with TRBD2. Looked up from germline, CDR1 is MDHEN and CDR2 is SYDVKM. V lost 3 bases and J lost 4; bases outside the gene matches: 13. The CDR3 is 18 amino acids. The CDR3 sequence: CASSFSPIGSGRYNEQFF. The CDR3 nucleotides read TGTGCCAGCAGTTTCTCCCCCATTGGGAGCGGGAGGTACAATGAGCAGTTCTTC.

The rearrangement links TRBV18 to TRBJ2-7, with TRBD1 matching 7 bases. CDR3 length: 17 residues. Unmatched junction bases numbered 17, after V lost 6 bases and J lost 3 bases. Germline-derived CDR1 and CDR2 are KGHSH and LQKENI. The CDR3 protein is CASSQYYRDSKGYEQYF. CDR3 in DNA: TGTGCCAGCTCTCAATACTACCGGGACAGTAAGGGCTACGAGCAGTACTTC.

This clonotype has only a few counts. In nucleotides, the CDR3 is TGTGCCAGCAGCCAAGATATTCGGAGAGGGGGAGAGACCCAGTACTTC. Protein sequence: CASSQDIRRGGETQYF. This chain uses TRBV4-2 with TRBJ2-5; D might be TRBD1 (6 bases). Germline CDR1 reads LGHNA; CDR2 reads YNFKEQ. V lost 0 bases and J 4 bases, leaving 15 bases between the germline ends. The CDR3 totals 16 residues.

The chain uses TRBV5-1 and TRBJ2-4; no firm D call. Trimming stripped 4 bases from V and 5 bases from J, with 10 bases between. CDR3 length: 13 amino acids. The germline CDR1 and CDR2 sequences are SGHRS and YFSETQ. This CDR3 reads CASSAFSENIQYF. The CDR3 bases are TGCGCCAGCAGCGCTTTCTCGGAAAACATTCAGTACTTC. Together with reference TRBV5-1 and TRBJ2-4, the CDR3 gives the full variable domain: KAGVTQTPRYLIKTRGQQVTLSCSPISGHRSVSWYQQTPGQGLQFLFEYFSETQRNKGNFPGRFSGRQFSNSRSEMNVSTLELGDSALYLCASSAFSENIQYFGAGTRLSVL.